The 19 T cell receptor beta chains reported below all come from one sample, sequenced in a study of human T cells and chemical hapten exposure. Described time point: pre-sensitization, week 0. The treatment: therapeutic diphenylcyclopropenone sensitization with weekly scalp DPC. Using its own MiXCR run on the RACE reads, TCRdb lists one record per CDR3 protein. The sample lists approximately 100,000 distinct CDR3 sequences; around 10% were seen once. Sequenced here: whole blood, sampled in connection with sensitization to the hapten diphenylcyclopropenone (DPC). The receptors come from a woman between 40 and 50 years old with alopecia areata. Some clones in this sample may be carry-over from other donors' samples.

CDR3 coding DNA: TGTGCCAGCAAAACTAGCGGGGGGAATGAGCAGTTCTTC. Its translation is CASKTSGGNEQFF. This chain joins TRBV2 and TRBJ2-1, with TRBD2 identical over 12 bases. J lost 7 bases, V lost 7 bases, and 2 bases had no gene match. Per germline, CDR1 SNHLY and CDR2 FYNNEI. The length of the CDR3 is 13 residues.

Only a few counts were recorded for this clonotype. The rearrangement links TRBV6-1 to TRBJ2-4; no clear D gene. The V end lost 4 bases, the J end lost 7 bases, and 8 bases lay between the germline ends. This CDR3 is 12 amino acids long. Germline loops: CDR1 MNHNS, CDR2 SASEGT. The CDR3 region has the DNA TGTGCCAGCAGTGTCGTAGGGAACATTCAGTACTTC. Amino acids: CASSVVGNIQYF.

In its sample, this clonotype was seen many times. The V and J genes are TRBV7-8 and TRBJ2-7, with D perhaps given as TRBD1 or TRBD2 (5 bases each). Trimming shortened V by 1 base and J by 6 bases, and 10 bases separated the two germline ends. The CDR3 contains 13 residues. In germline, CDR1 is SGHVS, CDR2 FQNEAQ. The CDR3 sequence: CASSLDGTGEQYF. The CDR3 coding sequence is TGTGCCAGCAGCTTAGACGGGACGGGCGAGCAGTACTTC.

The genes are TRBV5-6 and TRBJ1-2, with TRBD1 matching over 9 bases. CDR3 length equals 15 residues. J gave up 4 bases and V 0 bases, and 4 bases lay outside the gene matches. Germline V lookup: CDR1 SGHDT, CDR2 YYEEEE. CDR3 protein: CASSLGDRELYGYTF. CDR3 coding DNA: TGTGCCAGCAGCTTGGGGGACAGGGAACTCTATGGCTACACCTTC. Full variable domain (outside the CDR3, taken from reference TRBV5-6 and TRBJ1-2): DAGVTQSPTHLIKTRGQQVTLRCSPKSGHDTVSWYQQALGQGPQFIFQYYEEEERQRGNFPDRFSGHQFPNYSSELNVNALLLGDSALYLCASSLGDRELYGYTFGSGTRLTVV.

V is TRBV5-4 and J is TRBJ2-5; the D call may be TRBD1 or TRBD2 (5 bases each). V dropped 4 bases and J dropped 2 bases, with 18 bases sitting between them. The CDR3 is made up of 16 amino acids. The germline CDR1 and CDR2 sequences are SGHNT and YYREEE (reference sequence). The CDR3 loop is CASSRQTGTTQETQYF. CDR3 nucleotide sequence: TGTGCCAGCAGCCGTCAGACCGGGACCACGCAAGAGACCCAGTACTTC.

This clonotype was counted between two and nine times. This CDR3 reads CATSRVEDGGLEQYF. CDR3 nucleotide sequence: TGTGCCACCAGCAGAGTCGAGGACGGAGGTCTCGAGCAGTACTTC. The chain uses TRBV15 and TRBJ2-7, with D perhaps matching TRBD2 (5 bases). Trimming stripped 1 base from V and 6 bases from J, with 16 bases between. Germline V gene data show CDR1 as LNHNV and CDR2 as YYDKDF (reference sequence). CDR3 length equals 15 residues.

CDR3: CASSPSGGFYNEQFF. The DNA for the CDR3 is TGTGCCAGCAGTCCTAGCGGGGGGTTTTACAATGAGCAGTTCTTC. The rearrangement joins TRBV6-2 or TRBV6-3 to TRBJ2-1; 11 bases are a match to TRBD2. The CDR3 contains 15 residues. Germline V lookup: CDR1 MNHEY, CDR2 SVGEGT. The J segment lost 4 bases and the V segment lost 5 bases, leaving 4 bases of the junction unmatched.

The chain is built from TRBV6-2 or TRBV6-3 and TRBJ2-3; D is unresolved. CDR3 length: 18 residues. The germline V and J ends were trimmed by 0 bases and 0 bases, with 16 bases remaining between them. Germline assignment: CDR1 MNHEY and CDR2 SVGEGT. As DNA, the CDR3 is TGTGCCAGCAGTTACTCGATGCTGGGTACGAGGAGCACAGATACGCAGTATTTT. This gives the protein CASSYSMLGTRSTDTQYF.

This clonotype was counted ten times or more. The V call is TRBV4-3, the J call TRBJ1-1, with a tentative D call TRBD1 (6 bases). Germline V gene data show CDR1 as LGHNA and CDR2 as YSLEER. V was trimmed by 0 bases and J by 2 bases, leaving 16 bases between them. This CDR3 spans 17 amino acids. CDR3 bases: TGCGCCAGCAGCCAAGATCTACCCACAGGGAGCAACACTGAAGCTTTCTTT. It specifies CASSQDLPTGSNTEAFF.

The chain links TRBV9 to TRBJ2-1, with TRBD2 matching over 11 bases. In germline, CDR1 is SGDLS, CDR2 YYNGEE. Unmatched junction bases numbered 5, after V lost 3 bases and J lost 6 bases. This CDR3 contains 15 residues. The CDR3 sequence is CASSEGLADSNEQFF. CDR3 nucleotide sequence: TGTGCCAGCAGCGAGGGACTAGCGGACTCCAATGAGCAGTTCTTC.

A remark on this clonotype: A much larger clone differs from this one at a single base, so this may be a read error. The chain uses TRBV5-1 and TRBJ2-7, with unresolved D. The J call may be mistaken, given a closer DNA end match to TRBJ2-1. This CDR3 has 13 residues. Germline assignment: CDR1 SGHRS and CDR2 YFSETQ. CDR3 in amino acids: CASSLTASYEQFF. The CDR3 nucleotides are TGCGCCAGCAGCTTGACAGCTTCCTACGAGCAGTTCTTC.

CDR3 in amino acids: CASSDTGRYEQYF. In DNA, the CDR3 is TGTGCCAGCAGTGATACAGGGCGCTACGAGCAGTACTTC. V gene TRBV6-2 or TRBV6-3 combines with J gene TRBJ2-7, with D perhaps TRBD1 (6 bases). Trimming stripped 5 bases from V and 3 bases from J, with 11 bases between. The V gene's germline CDR1 is MNHEY and CDR2 SVGEGT. CDR3 size: 13 residues.

In its sample, this clonotype was seen many times. The V and J genes are TRBV2 and TRBJ1-5, with D tentatively TRBD1 (6 bases). CDR3 size: 13 residues. CDR1 SNHLY and CDR2 FYNNEI come from the germline V gene. The V gene lost 3 bases and the J gene lost 5 bases, with 8 bases spanning the gap. The DNA of the CDR3 is TGTGCCAGCAGTGACCACAGGGATCAGCCCCAGCATTTT. It encodes CASSDHRDQPQHF.

This clonotype was seen more than once but under ten times. CDR3 DNA: TGCAGCGCCGGGACAGGGGACGGCACAGATACGCAGTATTTT. The encoded protein is CSAGTGDGTDTQYF. The chain uses TRBV29-1 and TRBJ2-3, with 10 bases identical to TRBD1. This CDR3 is 14 amino acids long. CDR1 is SQVTM and CDR2 is ANQGSEA in the germline V gene. With 7 bases clipped from V and 1 base from J, the junction kept 5 bases outside the gene matches.

This clonotype was detected many times. The CDR3 is CASSQGNQPQHF. For the CDR3, the DNA is TGTGCCAGCAGCCAAGGGAATCAGCCCCAGCATTTT. The V and J genes are TRBV3-1 and TRBJ1-5, with D unclear. With 1 base removed from V and 4 bases from J, the gap between germline ends came to 2 bases. The CDR3 is 12 amino acids. The germline CDR1 and CDR2 sequences are LGHDT and YNNKEL (reference sequence).

This clonotype was observed a handful of times. J is TRBJ1-3 and V is TRBV12-3 or TRBV12-4; no definite D call. CDR3 length: 14 residues. V was cut by 2 bases and J by 2 bases, with 7 bases left in between. Here the CDR3 DNA reads TGTGCCAGCAGTTTATCCCCTCCTGGAAACACCATATATTTT. It encodes CASSLSPPGNTIYF.

The rearrangement joins TRBV7-2 to TRBJ2-7, with TRBD2 identical over 9 bases. This CDR3 has 14 residues. Losses at the gene ends were 3 bases for V and 3 bases for J; bases not matched to a gene: 3. In germline, CDR1 is SGHTA, CDR2 FQGNSA. The CDR3 DNA reads as TGTGCCAGCAGCTTCGTAGCGGGGGACTACGAGCAGTACTTC. Its translation is CASSFVAGDYEQYF.

This clonotype was found a few times. The rearrangement uses TRBV7-8 and TRBJ1-5; the D gene is possibly TRBD1 (6 bases). CDR1 and CDR2 from the germline V gene are SGHVS and FQNEAQ. V shed 0 bases and J shed 7 bases, with 13 bases lying between them. This CDR3 contains 15 residues. The CDR3 nucleotides are TGTGCCAGCAGCTTAGCAGAGGGGGTCGGACAGCCCCAGCATTTT. Translation gives CASSLAEGVGQPQHF.

In its sample, this clonotype was seen a few times. This rearrangement joins TRBV6-6 to TRBJ1-1; D is ambiguous. The V and J ends lost 6 bases and 0 bases respectively, with 11 bases between them. Germline CDR1 and CDR2: MNHNY and SVGAGI (reference sequence). The CDR3 is 14 residues long. CDR3 DNA: TGTGCCAGCAGCCGGGAGAATCTGAACACTGAAGCTTTCTTT. Residues: CASSRENLNTEAFF.